The 32 T cell receptor beta chains below all came from one sample that was sequenced in a study of T cells in Graves' hyperthyroidism and ophthalmopathy. Amplified TCR beta CDR3 regions came from RNA transcripts. When the TCR CDR3 underwent first-round RT-PCR, the HTBI primer set was used. Each CDR3 protein gets one entry after TCRdb re-called the multiplex PCR reads with MiXCR. The table records 750,000 to 900,000 distinct CDR3 sequences, roughly 40% of them present only once. Material for sequencing was blood. Receptors were obtained from a man aged 18-30 years with Graves' hyperthyroidism.

The chain has TRBV5-1 and TRBJ2-7; 8 bases agree with TRBD1. CDR3 length equals 13 residues. CDR1 is SGHRS, CDR2 YFSETQ, per germline. V lost 2 bases, J lost 5 bases, and 3 bases stayed unmatched. The CDR3 DNA follows: TGCGCCAGCAGCTTACAGGGGGATCACGAGCAGTACTTC. Its protein is CASSLQGDHEQYF.

This clonotype was observed a few times. The chain recombines TRBV12-3 or TRBV12-4 with TRBJ2-5; no firm D call. The CDR3 spans 13 residues. V lost 6 bases to trimming and J lost 5 bases, with 13 bases between them. CDR3 nucleotides: TGTGCCAGCAGCCCGGGCCCCCGGGAGACCCAGTACTTC. Translating gives CASSPGPRETQYF.

Points on this clonotype: The germline gene is not matched at one end of the junction; a read error may be the cause. CDR3 sequence: CASSTDTQREKLFF. The CDR3 nucleotides read TGTGCCAGCAGTACGGACACCCAGCGAGAAAAACTGTTTTTT. V is TRBV10-3 and J is TRBJ1-4; D is perhaps TRBD1 (5 bases). Looked up from germline, CDR1 is ENHRY and CDR2 is SYGVKD. The CDR3 totals 14 residues.

The gene calls are TRBV5-6 and TRBJ1-1; the match to TRBD1 covers 8 bases. This CDR3 has 14 amino acids. V was clipped by 0 bases and J by 7 bases; unmatched bases: 5. Germline CDR1 reads SGHDT; CDR2 reads YYEEEE. As DNA, the CDR3 is TGTGCCAGCAGCTTGGTCAGGGGGCTTAATGAAGCTTTCTTT. It codes for CASSLVRGLNEAFF. Filled out from reference TRBV5-6 and TRBJ1-1, the complete variable domain reads DAGVTQSPTHLIKTRGQQVTLRCSPKSGHDTVSWYQQALGQGPQFIFQYYEEEERQRGNFPDRFSGHQFPNYSSELNVNALLLGDSALYLCASSLVRGLNEAFFGQGTRLTVV.

The chain uses TRBV20-1 and TRBJ2-7; TRBD1 agrees at 10 bases. V lost 8 bases and J lost 6; bases outside the gene matches: 10. Germline CDR1 reads DFQATT; CDR2 reads SNEGSKA (reference sequence). The CDR3 consists of 13 residues. CDR3 in DNA: TGCAGTACTGCCGGGACAGGGGAGGCCGAGCAGTACTTC. This encodes CSTAGTGEAEQYF.

This clonotype has a count of ten or more. This chain connects TRBV20-1 to TRBJ1-2, with 7 bases fitting TRBD1. The CDR3 totals 14 residues. Germline values: CDR1 DFQATT, CDR2 SNEGSKA (reference sequence). V lost 7 bases and J lost 4; bases outside the gene matches: 12. The CDR3 DNA is TGCAGTGTTCAAAGGGACAGTCAATTCTATGGCTACACCTTC. Protein: CSVQRDSQFYGYTF.

This clonotype was counted many times. V gene TRBV7-9 combines with J gene TRBJ1-4, with D hard to call. The CDR3 sequence is 12 residues long. With 2 bases removed from V and 7 bases from J, the gap between germline ends came to 5 bases. Germline CDR1 is SEHNR and CDR2 is FQNEAQ (reference sequence). In DNA form, the CDR3 reads TGTGCCAGCAGCTTATCTAGTGAAAAACTGTTTTTT. This codes for CASSLSSEKLFF.

This clonotype showed up just a few times. V gene TRBV12-3 or TRBV12-4 combines with J gene TRBJ1-6, with D perhaps TRBD1 (5 bases). This CDR3 region has 15 residues. Trimming stripped 5 bases from V and 7 bases from J, with 15 bases between. The CDR3 protein is CASSGSGTDNSPLHF. The CDR3 DNA is TGTGCCAGCAGTGGCTCGGGGACCGACAATTCACCCCTCCACTTT.

V and J are TRBV20-1 and TRBJ1-5; TRBD1 might be the D (6 bases). Germline CDR1 is DFQATT and CDR2 is SNEGSKA (reference sequence). V lost 3 bases and J lost 4, with 13 bases in between. The CDR3 covers 14 residues. CDR3 amino acids: CSASWETGNQPQHF. As DNA, the CDR3 is TGCAGTGCTAGCTGGGAGACAGGTAATCAGCCCCAGCATTTT.

This chain connects TRBV29-1 to TRBJ1-5, with a weak D call TRBD1 (5 bases). CDR3 length equals 13 residues. The germline V and J ends were trimmed by 8 bases and 2 bases, with 13 bases remaining between them. Germline lookup yields CDR1 SQVTM and CDR2 ANQGSEA. In nucleotides, the CDR3 is TGCAGCAGTGGTCAAGGGGGCAATCAGCCCCAGCATTTT. Protein sequence: CSSGQGGNQPQHF.

This clonotype was found many times. V gene TRBV7-2 combines with J gene TRBJ1-4; possible D gene TRBD1, 5 bases. V lost 1 base and J 5 bases, leaving 8 bases between the germline ends. The CDR3 is made up of 14 amino acids. Germline V lookup: CDR1 SGHTA, CDR2 FQGNSA. Written as DNA, the CDR3 is TGTGCCAGCAGCTTAGGGGCAGGGAATGAAAAACTGTTTTTT. Its translation: CASSLGAGNEKLFF. The full variable domain, in which reference TRBV7-2 and TRBJ1-4 provide the parts outside the CDR3, is GAGVSQSPSNKVTEKGKDVELRCDPISGHTALYWYRQSLGQGLEFLIYFQGNSAPDKSGLPSDRFSAERTGGSVSTLTIQRTQQEDSAVYLCASSLGAGNEKLFFGSGTQLSVL.

The chain joins TRBV4-1 to TRBJ2-5; 7 positions match TRBD2. V lost 0 bases, J lost 1 base, and 5 bases stayed unmatched. The CDR3 has 16 residues. The V gene's germline CDR1 is MGHRA and CDR2 YSYEKL. The CDR3 loop is CASSQDRASGQETQYF. The CDR3 DNA follows: TGCGCCAGCAGCCAAGATCGGGCTAGCGGCCAAGAGACCCAGTACTTC.

V and J are TRBV6-5 and TRBJ1-1; possibly TRBD1 for D (5 bases). CDR1 is MNHEY and CDR2 is SVGAGI in the germline V gene. V lost 0 bases to trimming and J lost 7 bases, with 12 bases between them. The CDR3 has 14 amino acids. The CDR3 region is CASSYSGEIFEAFF. CDR3 DNA sequence: TGTGCCAGCAGTTACTCAGGGGAAATCTTTGAAGCTTTCTTT.

This clonotype was counted between two and nine times. The V call is TRBV7-9, the J call TRBJ1-4; possibly TRBD1 for D (5 bases). This CDR3 spans 15 amino acids. From germline, CDR1 is SEHNR and CDR2 FQNEAQ (reference sequence). The ends were cut back, 0 bases at V and 5 bases at J, with 10 bases in the middle. CDR3 sequence reads: CASSLAQGQNEKLFF. The DNA for the CDR3 is TGTGCCAGCAGCTTAGCCCAGGGTCAGAATGAAAAACTGTTTTTT.

The chain recombines TRBV6-1 with TRBJ1-1; D gene uncertain. The CDR3 totals 10 residues. The ends were cut back, 11 bases at V and 1 base at J, with 5 bases in the middle. The germline V gene has CDR1 MNHNS and CDR2 SASEGT. The CDR3 bases are TGTGCCGACGGGAACACTGAAGCTTTCTTT. Residues: CADGNTEAFF.

The chain is built from TRBV24-1 and TRBJ2-7; the D call may be TRBD1 or TRBD2 (6 bases each). Trimming cost V 11 bases and J 1 base, with 17 bases left between them. The germline CDR1 and CDR2 sequences are KGHDR and SFDVKD. The CDR3 spans 14 residues. CDR3: CASYFRGRSYEQYF. The CDR3, as DNA: TGTGCCAGCTACTTTCGGGGGCGGTCCTACGAGCAGTACTTC.

This clonotype came up many times. J is TRBJ2-5 and V is TRBV7-9; D ambiguous. The CDR3 spans 13 residues. V shed 5 bases and J shed 5 bases, with 12 bases lying between them. CDR1 SEHNR and CDR2 FQNEAQ come from the germline V gene (reference sequence). DNA of the CDR3: TGTGCCAGCAGCGCGGCGGCGGCGGAGACCCAGTACTTC. Translating gives CASSAAAAETQYF.

Regarding this clonotype: Since no conserved phenylalanine or tryptophan closes the CDR3, a read error is the likely cause. The chain uses TRBV7-6 and TRBJ2-6; D might be TRBD1 or TRBD2, each matching 5 bases. Germline CDR1 and CDR2: SGHVS and FNYEAQ. This CDR3 is built from 16 residues. Trimming left V 2 bases short and J 4 bases short, with 12 bases between. Written as DNA, the CDR3 is TGTGCCAGCAGCTTATTCTACGGGGCCGGGGCCAACGTCCTGACTTCC. Residues: CASSLFYGAGANVLTS.

The J gene is TRBJ1-1, the V gene TRBV6-5; the D gene is possibly TRBD1 (6 bases). V was clipped by 8 bases and J by 0 bases, with 13 bases between them. This CDR3 contains 14 residues. Germline V lookup: CDR1 MNHEY, CDR2 SVGAGI. CDR3 amino acids: CASVPGHLNTEAFF. As DNA, the CDR3 is TGTGCCAGCGTCCCGGGACACCTGAACACTGAAGCTTTCTTT.

In nucleotides, the CDR3 is TGTGCCACCAGCAGCTCGGGGAGCCAGCCCCAGCATTTT. Residues: CATSSSGSQPQHF. V gene TRBV15 combines with J gene TRBJ1-5; D is ambiguous. The V end lost 3 bases, the J end lost 7 bases, and 10 bases lay between the germline ends. CDR1 is LNHNV, CDR2 YYDKDF, per germline (reference sequence). This CDR3 spans 13 amino acids.

On this clonotype: Germline and junction disagree at one end, which may indicate a read error. The V call is TRBV25-1, the J call TRBJ1-2; D is unresolved. Looked up from germline, CDR1 is MGHDK and CDR2 is SYGVNS. The CDR3 loop spans 15 amino acids. The CDR3 here is CACSAIPNWPYGYTF. Here the CDR3 DNA reads TGTGCCTGCAGTGCTATCCCGAACTGGCCTTATGGCTACACCTTC.

The chain has TRBV10-3 and TRBJ1-2, with 8 bases aligning to TRBD1. In germline, CDR1 is ENHRY, CDR2 SYGVKD. J was trimmed by 7 bases and V by 0 bases; bases with no gene match: 7. The CDR3 extends over 15 amino acids. CDR3 loop: CAISESWTGRSGYTF. CDR3 DNA: TGTGCCATCAGTGAGTCGTGGACAGGGAGATCTGGCTACACCTTC.

V and J are TRBV6-5 and TRBJ2-7; D gene ambiguous. The CDR3 runs 13 residues. Germline CDR1 reads MNHEY; CDR2 reads SVGAGI. V lost 0 bases and J 4 bases, leaving 7 bases between the germline ends. The DNA of the CDR3 is TGTGCCAGCAGTTACTCGCGCAGTTACGAGCAGTACTTC. Its translation is CASSYSRSYEQYF.

The chain couples TRBV10-3 to TRBJ1-1, with D possibly matching TRBD1 (6 bases). The CDR3 sequence is 14 residues long. Trimming took 10 bases from V and 4 from J, leaving 19 bases between them. Germline CDR1 is ENHRY and CDR2 is SYGVKD. The chain's CDR3 is CATGGGSGGTEAFF. In DNA, the CDR3 is TGTGCCACCGGAGGGGGGAGCGGTGGCACTGAAGCTTTCTTT.

The genes are TRBV7-9 and TRBJ1-1, with D perhaps matching TRBD1 (6 bases). The CDR3 consists of 12 residues. V lost 3 bases and J lost 10, with 12 bases in between. Germline-derived CDR1 and CDR2 are SEHNR and FQNEAQ (reference sequence). The CDR3 DNA reads as TGTGCCAGCAGCTTGGAACAGGGTTCAGCTTTCTTT. This codes for CASSLEQGSAFF.

V gene TRBV12-3 or TRBV12-4 combines with J gene TRBJ1-2, with D unclear. The length of the CDR3 is 13 residues. Trimming took 5 bases from V and 6 from J, leaving 13 bases between them. As DNA, the CDR3 is TGTGCCAGCAGTCCAGTCCGGTTTGATGGCTACACCTTC. Translating gives CASSPVRFDGYTF.

The chain employs TRBV14 and TRBJ2-2, with D perhaps matching TRBD2 (6 bases). CDR3 length equals 10 residues. V lost 9 bases to trimming and J lost 14 bases, with 13 bases between them. CDR1 SGHDN and CDR2 FVKESK come from the germline V gene. The CDR3, as DNA: TGTGCCAGTAACCTCGGGGGTCTGTTTTTT. Translation gives CASNLGGLFF.

This clonotype has at least ten counts. The chain has TRBV20-1 and TRBJ1-1, with D possibly matching TRBD1 (6 bases). The CDR3 runs to 14 residues. V gave up 5 bases and J gave up 5 bases, with 18 bases separating them. Germline CDR1 reads DFQATT; CDR2 reads SNEGSKA (reference sequence). The CDR3, as DNA: TGCAGTGCTCCCCGCGAACAGGGAGGGACTGAAGCTTTCTTT. Its protein product is CSAPREQGGTEAFF.

The chain has TRBV7-6 and TRBJ1-1; D perhaps matches TRBD1 (5 bases). This CDR3 contains 13 residues. Germline CDR1 and CDR2: SGHVS and FNYEAQ. V lost 10 bases to trimming and J lost 1 base, with 13 bases between them. CDR3 DNA: TGTGCCACCCGCGGGACCCGGAACACTGAAGCTTTCTTT. Protein sequence: CATRGTRNTEAFF.

The chain links TRBV20-1 to TRBJ2-7, with a possible D match to TRBD1 (5 bases). Deletions cut 7 bases from V and 0 bases from J, with 13 bases between. Germline CDR1 and CDR2: DFQATT and SNEGSKA (reference sequence). The CDR3 runs 13 residues. CDR3 loop: CSVRQPSSYEQYF. In DNA, the CDR3 is TGCAGTGTCCGACAGCCTAGCTCCTACGAGCAGTACTTC.

The chain uses TRBV29-1 and TRBJ2-3; a possible D gene is TRBD2 (6 bases). The germline V gene encodes CDR1 SQVTM and CDR2 ANQGSEA. Trimming took off 4 bases at V and 0 bases at J, with 8 bases between the two ends. The CDR3 has 13 residues. The chain's CDR3 is CSVAAGSTDTQYF. The DNA for the CDR3 is TGCAGCGTTGCGGCGGGAAGCACAGATACGCAGTATTTT.

This clonotype was counted only a few times. The rearrangement joins TRBV10-3 to TRBJ1-2; 7 bases align to TRBD1. CDR1 is ENHRY and CDR2 is SYGVKD in the germline V gene. This CDR3 contains 15 residues. Trimming removed 4 bases from V and 5 bases from J; junction bases left unmatched: 10. The CDR3 loop is CAISADRDMGYGYTF. CDR3 nucleotide sequence: TGTGCCATCAGTGCAGACAGGGACATGGGATATGGCTACACCTTC.